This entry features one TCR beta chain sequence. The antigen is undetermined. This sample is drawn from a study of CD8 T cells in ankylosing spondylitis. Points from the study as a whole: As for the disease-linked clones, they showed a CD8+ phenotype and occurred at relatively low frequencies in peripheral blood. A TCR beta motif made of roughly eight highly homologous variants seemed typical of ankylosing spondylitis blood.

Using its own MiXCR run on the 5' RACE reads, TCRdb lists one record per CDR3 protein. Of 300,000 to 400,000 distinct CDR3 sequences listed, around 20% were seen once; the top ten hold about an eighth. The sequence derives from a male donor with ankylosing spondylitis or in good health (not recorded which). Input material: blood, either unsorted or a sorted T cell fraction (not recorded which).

The CDR3 DNA reads as TGTGCCAGCACTCCCCCGGGCTCCACCTACAATGAGCAGTTCTTC. Residues: CASTPPGSTYNEQFF. J is TRBJ2-1 and V is TRBV12-3 or TRBV12-4, with D hard to call. The CDR3 loop spans 15 amino acids. The V gene lost 7 bases and the J gene lost 2 bases, with 15 bases spanning the gap.